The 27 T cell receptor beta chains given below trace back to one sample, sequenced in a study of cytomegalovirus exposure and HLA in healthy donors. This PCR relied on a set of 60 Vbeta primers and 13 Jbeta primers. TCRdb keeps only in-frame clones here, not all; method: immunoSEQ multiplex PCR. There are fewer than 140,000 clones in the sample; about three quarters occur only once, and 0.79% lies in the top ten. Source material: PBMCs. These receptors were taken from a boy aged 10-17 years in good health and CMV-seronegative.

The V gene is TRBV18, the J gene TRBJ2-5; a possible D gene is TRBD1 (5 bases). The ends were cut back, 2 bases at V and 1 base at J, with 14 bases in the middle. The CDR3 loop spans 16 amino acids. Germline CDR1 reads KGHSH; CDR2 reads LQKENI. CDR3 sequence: CASSPAIGQTQETQYF. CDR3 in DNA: TGTGCCAGCTCACCAGCAATCGGACAAACCCAAGAGACCCAGTACTTC.

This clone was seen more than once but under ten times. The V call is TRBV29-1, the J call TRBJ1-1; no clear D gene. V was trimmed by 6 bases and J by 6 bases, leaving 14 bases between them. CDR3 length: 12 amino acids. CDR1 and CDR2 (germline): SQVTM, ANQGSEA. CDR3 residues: CSVRLAGSEAFF. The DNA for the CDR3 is TGCAGCGTAAGGTTGGCGGGCTCTGAAGCTTTCTTT.

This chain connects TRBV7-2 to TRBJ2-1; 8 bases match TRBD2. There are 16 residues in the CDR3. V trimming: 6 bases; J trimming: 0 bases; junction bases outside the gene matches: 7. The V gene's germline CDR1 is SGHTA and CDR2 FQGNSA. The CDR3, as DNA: TGTGCCAGCAGTGATGGACTAGCCCCCTCCTACAATGAGCAGTTCTTC. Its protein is CASSDGLAPSYNEQFF.

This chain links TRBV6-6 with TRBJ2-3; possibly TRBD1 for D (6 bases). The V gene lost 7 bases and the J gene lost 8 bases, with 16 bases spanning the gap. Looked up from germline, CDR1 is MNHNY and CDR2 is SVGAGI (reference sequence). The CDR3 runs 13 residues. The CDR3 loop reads CASTGTSGATQYF. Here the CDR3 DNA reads TGTGCCAGCACCGGGACCTCAGGGGCTACGCAGTATTTT.

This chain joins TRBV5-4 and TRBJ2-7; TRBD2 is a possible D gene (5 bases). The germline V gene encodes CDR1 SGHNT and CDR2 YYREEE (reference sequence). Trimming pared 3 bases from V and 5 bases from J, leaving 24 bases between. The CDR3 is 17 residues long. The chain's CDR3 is CASSSEPRPGNLHEQYF. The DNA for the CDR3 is TGTGCCAGCAGCTCGGAACCCAGACCCGGGAACCTCCACGAGCAGTACTTC.

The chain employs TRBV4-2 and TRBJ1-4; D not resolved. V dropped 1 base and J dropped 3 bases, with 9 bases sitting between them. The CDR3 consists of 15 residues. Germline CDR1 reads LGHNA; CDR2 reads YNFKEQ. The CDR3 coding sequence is TGTGCCAGCAGCCAAGTCGAGCTCTCTAATGAAAAACTGTTTTTT. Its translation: CASSQVELSNEKLFF.

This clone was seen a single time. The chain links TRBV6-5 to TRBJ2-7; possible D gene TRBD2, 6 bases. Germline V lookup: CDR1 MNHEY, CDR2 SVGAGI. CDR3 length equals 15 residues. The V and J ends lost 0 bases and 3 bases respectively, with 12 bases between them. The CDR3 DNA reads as TGTGCCAGCAGTTACTCGGAGGGGAGGATCTACGAGCAGTACTTC. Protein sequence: CASSYSEGRIYEQYF.

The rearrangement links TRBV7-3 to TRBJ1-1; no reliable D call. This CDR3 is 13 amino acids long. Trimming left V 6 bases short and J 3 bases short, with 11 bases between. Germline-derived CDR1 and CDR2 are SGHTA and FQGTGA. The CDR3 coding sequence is TGTGCCAGCAGTACCGAGGGATACACTGAAGCTTTCTTT. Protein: CASSTEGYTEAFF.

The CDR3 is CAWSLGRGFGNSPLHF. DNA of the CDR3: TGTGCCTGGAGTCTAGGGCGGGGTTTCGGGAATTCACCCCTCCACTTT. The chain combines TRBV30 with TRBJ1-6; D call uncertain. Germline CDR1 reads GTSNPN; CDR2 reads SVGIG (reference sequence). The CDR3 runs 16 residues. V lost 2 bases and J 7 bases, leaving 18 bases between the germline ends.

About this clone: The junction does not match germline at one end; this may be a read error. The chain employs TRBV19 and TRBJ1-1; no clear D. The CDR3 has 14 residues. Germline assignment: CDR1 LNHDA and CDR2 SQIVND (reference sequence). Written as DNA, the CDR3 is TGTGCCAGTAGTCTAGACAACATGAACACTGAAGCTTTCTTT. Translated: CASSLDNMNTEAFF.

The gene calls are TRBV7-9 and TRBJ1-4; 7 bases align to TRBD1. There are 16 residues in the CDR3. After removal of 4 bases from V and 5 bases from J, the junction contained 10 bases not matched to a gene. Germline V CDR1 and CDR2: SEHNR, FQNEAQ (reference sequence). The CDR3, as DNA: TGTGCCAGCAGCTACCCAAACAGGGGTTTGAATGAAAAACTGTTTTTT. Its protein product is CASSYPNRGLNEKLFF.

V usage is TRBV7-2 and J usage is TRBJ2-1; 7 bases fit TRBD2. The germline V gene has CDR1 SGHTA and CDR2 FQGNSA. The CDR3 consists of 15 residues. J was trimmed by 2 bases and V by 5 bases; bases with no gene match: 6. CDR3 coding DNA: TGTGCCAGCAGCCGGCTAGCGGACGCCTACAATGAGCAGTTCTTC. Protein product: CASSRLADAYNEQFF.

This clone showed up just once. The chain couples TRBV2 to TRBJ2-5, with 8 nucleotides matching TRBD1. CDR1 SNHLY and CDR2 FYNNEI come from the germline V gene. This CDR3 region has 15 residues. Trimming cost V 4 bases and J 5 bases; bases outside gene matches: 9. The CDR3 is CASSGSGTGSETQYF. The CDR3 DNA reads TGTGCCAGCAGTGGTTCCGGGACAGGATCCGAGACCCAGTACTTC.

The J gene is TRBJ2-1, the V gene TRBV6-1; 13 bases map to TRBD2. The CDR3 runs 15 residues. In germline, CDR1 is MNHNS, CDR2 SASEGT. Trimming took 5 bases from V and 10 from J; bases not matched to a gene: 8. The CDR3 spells CASSNGLAGDDEQFF. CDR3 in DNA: TGTGCCAGCAGTAATGGACTAGCGGGAGACGACGAGCAGTTCTTC.

The CDR3 coding sequence is TGTGCCATCCAGCCCCCAGGCACTAATGAAAAACTGTTTTTT. Its translation is CAIQPPGTNEKLFF. This chain connects TRBV28 to TRBJ1-4, with unresolved D. Trimming stripped 10 bases from V and 2 bases from J, with 14 bases between. CDR1 is MDHEN, CDR2 SYDVKM, per germline. The CDR3 is 14 residues long.

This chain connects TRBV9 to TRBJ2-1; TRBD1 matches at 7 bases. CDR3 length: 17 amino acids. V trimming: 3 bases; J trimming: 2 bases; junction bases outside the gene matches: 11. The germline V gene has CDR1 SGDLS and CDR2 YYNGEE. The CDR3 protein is CASSGTTGSSPYNEQFF. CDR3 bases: TGTGCCAGCAGCGGAACGACAGGGAGTTCCCCCTACAATGAGCAGTTCTTC.

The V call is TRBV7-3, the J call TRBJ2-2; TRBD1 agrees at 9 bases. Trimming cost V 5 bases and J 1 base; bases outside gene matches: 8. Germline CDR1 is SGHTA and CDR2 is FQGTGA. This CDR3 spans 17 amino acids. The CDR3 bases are TGTGCCAGCAGCCCCCAGGGACAGGGCGGGAACACCGGGGAGCTGTTTTTT. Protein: CASSPQGQGGNTGELFF.

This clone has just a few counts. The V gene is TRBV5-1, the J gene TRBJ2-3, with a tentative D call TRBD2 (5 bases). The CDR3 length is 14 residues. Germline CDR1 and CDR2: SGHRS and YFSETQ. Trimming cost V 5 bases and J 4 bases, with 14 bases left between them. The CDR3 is CASSELATADTQYF. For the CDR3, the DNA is TGCGCCAGCAGTGAATTAGCGACCGCAGATACGCAGTATTTT. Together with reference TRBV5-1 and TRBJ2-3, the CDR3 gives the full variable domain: KAGVTQTPRYLIKTRGQQVTLSCSPISGHRSVSWYQQTPGQGLQFLFEYFSETQRNKGNFPGRFSGRQFSNSRSEMNVSTLELGDSALYLCASSELATADTQYFGPGTRLTVL.

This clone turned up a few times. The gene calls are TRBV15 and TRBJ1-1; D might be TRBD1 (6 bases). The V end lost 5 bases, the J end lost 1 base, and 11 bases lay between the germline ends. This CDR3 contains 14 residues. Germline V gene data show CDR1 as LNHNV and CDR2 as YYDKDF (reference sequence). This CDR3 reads CATSQQGKNTEAFF. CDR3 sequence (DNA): TGTGCCACCAGCCAGCAGGGGAAGAACACTGAAGCTTTCTTT.

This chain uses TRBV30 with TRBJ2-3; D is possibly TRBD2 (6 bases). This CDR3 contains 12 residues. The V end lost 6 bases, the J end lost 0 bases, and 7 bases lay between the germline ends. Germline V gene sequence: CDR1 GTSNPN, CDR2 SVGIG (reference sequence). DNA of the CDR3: TGTGCCTGCCGGGGGAGCACAGATACGCAGTATTTT. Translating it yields CACRGSTDTQYF.

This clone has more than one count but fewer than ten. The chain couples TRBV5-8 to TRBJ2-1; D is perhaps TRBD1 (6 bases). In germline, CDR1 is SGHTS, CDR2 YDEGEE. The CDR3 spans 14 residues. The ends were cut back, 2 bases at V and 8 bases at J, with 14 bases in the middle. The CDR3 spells CASSLFRGSHEQFF. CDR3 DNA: TGTGCCAGCAGCTTATTTAGGGGGAGCCATGAGCAGTTCTTC. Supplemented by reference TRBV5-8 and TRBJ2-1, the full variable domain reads EAGVTQSPTHLIKTRGQQATLRCSPISGHTSVYWYQQALGLGLQFLLWYDEGEERNRGNFPPRFSGRQFPNYSSELNVNALELEDSALYLCASSLFRGSHEQFFGPGTRLTVL.

CDR3 in amino acids: CASSLETVSSYEQYF. CDR3 coding DNA: TGCGCCAGCAGCTTGGAAACGGTGAGCTCCTACGAGCAGTACTTC. The J gene is TRBJ2-7, the V gene TRBV5-1; D gene ambiguous. Trimming removed 0 bases at V and 0 bases at J, with 10 bases between. This CDR3 comprises 15 residues. CDR1 is SGHRS and CDR2 is YFSETQ in the germline V gene.

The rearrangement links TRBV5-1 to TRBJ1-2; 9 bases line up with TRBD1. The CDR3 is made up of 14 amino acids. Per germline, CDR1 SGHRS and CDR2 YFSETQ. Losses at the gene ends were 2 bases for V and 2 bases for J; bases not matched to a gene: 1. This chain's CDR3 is CASSLGTGNYGYTF. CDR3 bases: TGCGCCAGCAGCTTAGGGACAGGGAACTATGGCTACACCTTC.

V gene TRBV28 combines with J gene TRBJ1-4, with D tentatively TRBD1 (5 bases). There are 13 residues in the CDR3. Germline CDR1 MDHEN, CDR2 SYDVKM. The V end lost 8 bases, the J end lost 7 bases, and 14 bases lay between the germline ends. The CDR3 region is CASHTPGGEKLFF. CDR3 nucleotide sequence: TGTGCCAGCCATACCCCCGGGGGTGAAAAACTGTTTTTT.

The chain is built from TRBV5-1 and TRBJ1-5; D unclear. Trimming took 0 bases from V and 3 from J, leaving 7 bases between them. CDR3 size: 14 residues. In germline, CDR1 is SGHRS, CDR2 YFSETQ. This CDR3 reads CASSLGGNNQPQHF. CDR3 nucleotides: TGCGCCAGCAGCTTGGGCGGTAACAATCAGCCCCAGCATTTT.

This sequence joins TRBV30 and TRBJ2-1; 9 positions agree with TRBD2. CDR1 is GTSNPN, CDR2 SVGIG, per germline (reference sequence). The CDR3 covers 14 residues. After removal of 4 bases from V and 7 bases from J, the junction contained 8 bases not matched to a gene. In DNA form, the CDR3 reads TGTGCCTGGAATCCTAGCGGGATGGGGAATGAGCAGTTCTTC. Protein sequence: CAWNPSGMGNEQFF. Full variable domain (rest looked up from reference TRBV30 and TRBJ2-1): SQTIHQWPATLVQPVGSPLSLECTVEGTSNPNLYWYRQAAGRGLQLLFYSVGIGQISSEVPQNLSASRPQDRQFILSSKKLLLSDSGFYLCAWNPSGMGNEQFFGPGTRLTVL.

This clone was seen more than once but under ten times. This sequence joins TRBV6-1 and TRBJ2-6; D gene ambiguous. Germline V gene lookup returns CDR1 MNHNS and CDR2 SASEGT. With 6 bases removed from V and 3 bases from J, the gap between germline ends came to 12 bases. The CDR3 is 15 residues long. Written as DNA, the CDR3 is TGTGCCAGCAGCTCCAGTTCGGGTGGGGCCAACGTCCTGACTTTC. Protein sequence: CASSSSSGGANVLTF.